A selection of T cell receptor beta chains follows, all from one sample in a study of early T cells in non-severe SARS-CoV-2 infection. TCRdb reprocessed the 5' RACE reads with MiXCR, giving one entry per CDR3 protein. The table shows about 26,000 distinct CDR3 sequences, with 3.5% to 4.5% occurring only once. Sequencing was done on a sample of whole blood. These receptors all come from an adult who was a healthcare worker with PCR-confirmed SARS-CoV-2 infection or an uninfected control (not recorded which). CDR3s include the opening cysteine and the closing phenylalanine or tryptophan. A D gene is named only where the DNA matches it firmly. Expanded clones get a size class; other rows say once, few or many, or leave the size out.

v_call	j_call	clone_size	d_call	cdr3_nt	cdr3_aa
TRBV21-1	TRBJ2-1	many	-	TGTGCCAACCAAGGGGACTACAATGAGCAGTTCTTC	CANQGDYNEQFF
TRBV11-2	TRBJ2-7	few	-	TGTGCCAGCAGCCCACCGGGCTACGAGCAGTACTTC	CASSPPGYEQYF
TRBV29-1	TRBJ2-7	many	-	TGCAGCTCAACTGAGGGTATGGACGCCTACGAGCAGTACTTC	CSSTEGMDAYEQYF
TRBV20-1	TRBJ1-5	few	-	TGCAGTGCTAGGTTTGGGACATTTGGCAATCAGCCCCAGCATTTT	CSARFGTFGNQPQHF
TRBV29-1	TRBJ1-1	many	-	TGCAGCGTTGAAGAGCTAGGGGACACTGAAGCTTTCTTT	CSVEELGDTEAFF
TRBV20-1	TRBJ2-7	many	TRBD2	TGCAGTACCCGGGGGGGTTTCGACGAGCAGTACTTC	CSTRGGFDEQYF
TRBV12-3/TRBV12-4	TRBJ2-1	-	-	TGTGCCAGCAGGCTAGGGGGCAATGAGCAGTTCTTC	CASRLGGNEQFF
TRBV30	TRBJ2-1	once	-	TGTGCCTGGAGTGCACCTGCGGGAAGGGCAAATGAGCAGTTCTTC	CAWSAPAGRANEQFF
TRBV12-3/TRBV12-4	TRBJ2-5	few	-	TGTGCCAGCGCTGGCCCACCGCGAGAACAAGAGACCCAGTACTTC	CASAGPPREQETQYF
TRBV6-2/TRBV6-3	TRBJ2-3	many	-	TGTGCCAGCAGCCTCGTTCGGGGGAGCACAGATACGCAGTATTTT	CASSLVRGSTDTQYF
TRBV5-1	TRBJ2-5	many	TRBD2	TGCGCCAGCAGCTTGGTAAGCGGGGCGAACCAAGAGACCCAGTACTTC	CASSLVSGANQETQYF
TRBV2	TRBJ2-3	many	TRBD2	TGTGCCAGCAGTGAGACTAGCGGGGAATCTAGCACAGATACGCAGTATTTT	CASSETSGESSTDTQYF
TRBV18	TRBJ2-5	many	TRBD2	TGTGCCAGCTCACCACAAGGTTTACTAGCGGGAGCGCTACAAGAGACCCAGTACTTC	CASSPQGLLAGALQETQYF
TRBV11-2	TRBJ2-1	-	TRBD1	TGTGCCAGCAGGACAGGGGGGACCCCCTCCTACAATGAGCAGTTCTTC	CASRTGGTPSYNEQFF
TRBV7-6	TRBJ2-1	many	TRBD1	TGTGCCAGCAGTACTCTAGTGGGACAGATCAATGAGCAGTTCTTC	CASSTLVGQINEQFF
TRBV11-2	TRBJ1-4	few	-	TGTGCCAGCCGGAGGGGAACTAATGAAAAACTGTTTTTT	CASRRGTNEKLFF
TRBV15	TRBJ2-5	many	TRBD2	TGTGCCACCAGCAGTAGCGGGGTGTACCAAGAGACCCAGTACTTC	CATSSSGVYQETQYF
TRBV5-6	TRBJ2-7	many	-	TGTGCCAGCAGCTTCGTTTTAATCGCGGAGCAGTACTTC	CASSFVLIAEQYF
TRBV6-5	TRBJ1-1	few	-	TGTGCCAGCATCTCGGCCCTGGGCACTGAAGCTTTCTTT	CASISALGTEAFF
TRBV11-2	TRBJ2-2	many	-	TGTGCCAGCAGCGTTATCGAGCCGGGCCCCCTCCGGGAGCTGTTTTTT	CASSVIEPGPLRELFF
TRBV13	TRBJ2-7	few	TRBD1	TGTGCCAGCAGCCCAGGCCCACCCGGGACAGGGGTATACGAGCAGTACTTC	CASSPGPPGTGVYEQYF
TRBV5-1	TRBJ2-6	-	-	TGCGCCAGCAGCTTGGCACCAGGCTCTGGGGCCAACGTCCTGACTTTC	CASSLAPGSGANVLTF
TRBV11-2	TRBJ2-2	-	-	TGTGCCAGCAGAATGCCAGGGGTGAAGCCCGGGGAGCTGTTTTTT	CASRMPGVKPGELFF
TRBV5-4	TRBJ2-7	many	TRBD2	TGTGCCAGCAGCTTGGGCGGGAGGGTCGAGCAGTACTTC	CASSLGGRVEQYF
TRBV5-4	TRBJ1-1	many	-	TGTGCCAGCAGCTCCCGGGACGCGGGGGGAAGGACTGAAGCTTTCTTT	CASSSRDAGGRTEAFF
TRBV27	TRBJ2-7	-	TRBD1	TGTGCCAGCAGTTGGGGGACAGGGTCCTACGAGCAGTACTTC	CASSWGTGSYEQYF
TRBV4-1	TRBJ2-7	few	-	TGCGCCAGCAGCCAAGGAGGGGCAGCCTTCTCCTACGAGCAGTACTTC	CASSQGGAAFSYEQYF
TRBV12-3/TRBV12-4	TRBJ1-5	medium-sized	-	TGTGCCAGCAGTTTACAGGGGATCCAGCCCCAGCATTTT	CASSLQGIQPQHF
TRBV12-3/TRBV12-4	TRBJ1-1	many	-	TGTGCCAGCAGTACCTCCAGGGGAGGAACTGAAGCTTTCTTT	CASSTSRGGTEAFF
TRBV7-6	TRBJ2-2	-	-	TGTGCCAGCAGCTTAATGGACGACGGGGAGCTGTTTTTT	CASSLMDDGELFF
TRBV6-4	TRBJ1-5	many	-	TGTGCCAGCAGTGAATGGGGGAATCAGCCCCAGCATTTT	CASSEWGNQPQHF
TRBV30	TRBJ1-4	many	-	TGTGCCTGGAGTGTGTATCAAACGGGACTGTTTTTT	CAWSVYQTGLFF
TRBV7-9	TRBJ1-3	-	-	TGTGCCAGCAGCCTAGGGACAAGGGAGAACACCATATATTTT	CASSLGTRENTIYF
TRBV6-2/TRBV6-3	TRBJ2-3	many	TRBD2	TGTGCCAGCAGTTACGGAAGACTAGCATTCGCAGATACGCAGTATTTT	CASSYGRLAFADTQYF
TRBV4-2	TRBJ2-2	-	TRBD1	TGTGCCAGCAGCCAAGCTGGACAGGGTTCCGGGGAGCTGTTTTTT	CASSQAGQGSGELFF